Shown below are 11 T cell receptor beta chains from a single sample sequenced in a study of cytomegalovirus exposure and HLA in healthy donors. Primers included in the PCR were 60 Vbeta and 13 Jbeta primers. The data were produced by immunoSEQ multiplex PCR, yet TCRdb's version contains in-frame clones alone and is incomplete. The sample consists of some 190,000 clones, about 81% of them appearing once. Sequenced material: PBMCs. These receptors originate from a man aged 40-55 years in good health and CMV-seronegative.

The chain combines TRBV4-2 with TRBJ1-1, with TRBD1 identical over 7 bases. After removal of 4 bases from V and 1 base from J, the junction contained 6 bases not matched to a gene. This CDR3 spans 15 amino acids. Germline loops: CDR1 LGHNA, CDR2 YNFKEQ. CDR3 in DNA: TGTGCCAGCAGCCCCTCGGGGACAGAGAACACTGAAGCTTTCTTT. As protein: CASSPSGTENTEAFF.

The V gene is TRBV4-3, the J gene TRBJ2-7; TRBD1 agrees at 7 bases. The junction had 8 bases not matched to a gene; V was cut back by 4 bases and J by 2 bases. Germline loops: CDR1 LGHNA, CDR2 YSLEER. This CDR3 contains 15 residues. The CDR3: CASSRTTGTAYEQYF. CDR3 nucleotide sequence: TGCGCCAGCAGCCGAACTACAGGGACAGCCTACGAGCAGTACTTC.

This chain links TRBV19 with TRBJ1-1, with D possibly TRBD1 on 6 matching bases. Germline lookup yields CDR1 LNHDA and CDR2 SQIVND (reference sequence). Deletions cut 1 base from V and 4 bases from J, with 13 bases between. The CDR3 contains 15 residues. The CDR3, as DNA: TGTGCCAGTAGTATAGGCGGGGGGCGCAGCACTGAAGCTTTCTTT. It encodes CASSIGGGRSTEAFF.

V gene TRBV5-6 combines with J gene TRBJ2-5, with a possible D match to TRBD1 (5 bases). Germline CDR1 and CDR2: SGHDT and YYEEEE. V lost 4 bases and J lost 5, with 12 bases in between. CDR3 length equals 13 residues. The CDR3 nucleotides are TGTGCCAGCAGCCCCAGGGTGATGGAGACCCAGTACTTC. Its translation is CASSPRVMETQYF.

In DNA form, the CDR3 reads TGCGCCAGCAGCTTGGGGACTAGCGGGGGCGGAGGGCAGTACTTC. Translation: CASSLGTSGGGGQYF. The rearrangement uses TRBV5-1 and TRBJ2-7; 13 nucleotides match TRBD2. Trimming cost V 0 bases and J 9 bases; bases outside gene matches: 6. The germline gives CDR1 SGHRS, CDR2 YFSETQ. This CDR3 is built from 15 residues.

This chain connects TRBV5-1 to TRBJ2-5; D is perhaps TRBD2 (5 bases). V was cut by 4 bases and J by 3 bases, with 13 bases left in between. This CDR3 has 14 amino acids. Germline V gene lookup returns CDR1 SGHRS and CDR2 YFSETQ. The CDR3 sequence: CASSPRGGKETQYF. CDR3 DNA: TGCGCCAGCAGCCCCCGGGGTGGGAAAGAGACCCAGTACTTC.

This clone has only one observation. The chain couples TRBV7-6 to TRBJ2-7, with 11 bases matching TRBD2. CDR1 and CDR2 from the germline V gene are SGHVS and FNYEAQ. The CDR3 runs to 16 residues. The V gene end was trimmed by 1 base and the J gene end by 6 bases; junction bases not matched to a gene: 8. The CDR3 is CASSLGLAGGAAEQYF. In DNA form, the CDR3 reads TGTGCCAGCAGCTTAGGTCTAGCGGGAGGTGCGGCCGAGCAGTACTTC.

The chain links TRBV19 to TRBJ2-7; the D gene is possibly TRBD1 (6 bases). With 2 bases removed from V and 1 base from J, the gap between germline ends came to 15 bases. The germline V gene has CDR1 LNHDA and CDR2 SQIVND (reference sequence). CDR3 size: 16 residues. The CDR3: CASSISGQGKSYEQYF. In DNA form, the CDR3 reads TGTGCCAGTAGTATATCGGGCCAGGGGAAATCCTACGAGCAGTACTTC.

This clone was counted only a few times. The rearrangement links TRBV2 to TRBJ2-7, with D possibly matching TRBD1 (6 bases). V shed 7 bases and J shed 0 bases, with 28 bases lying between them. CDR1 is SNHLY and CDR2 is FYNNEI in the germline V gene. The CDR3 runs to 19 residues. CDR3: CASTTALGAGPTSSYEQYF. CDR3 nucleotides: TGTGCCAGCACTACCGCCCTGGGGGCCGGACCTACGAGCTCCTACGAGCAGTACTTC.

This sequence joins TRBV15 and TRBJ2-7; possible D gene TRBD1, 5 bases. The CDR3 has 13 residues. Germline V lookup: CDR1 LNHNV, CDR2 YYDKDF (reference sequence). V was pared by 0 bases and J by 6 bases, with 9 bases between. The CDR3 DNA is TGTGCCACCAGCAGAGATCAGCAGGGCGAGCAGTACTTC. Amino acids: CATSRDQQGEQYF. Filled out from reference TRBV15 and TRBJ2-7, the complete variable domain reads DAMVIQNPRYQVTQFGKPVTLSCSQTLNHNVMYWYQQKSSQAPKLLFHYYDKDFNNEADTPDNFQSRRPNTSFCFLDIRSPGLGDTAMYLCATSRDQQGEQYFGPGTRLTVT.

This clone is a singleton in its sample. CDR3 sequence reads: CASSQTRYEQYF. As DNA, the CDR3 is TGTGCCAGCAGTCAAACACGTTACGAGCAGTACTTC. The gene calls are TRBV6-5 and TRBJ2-7, with D unresolved. The CDR3 has 12 residues. The V end was cut by 5 bases, the J end by 4 bases, with 9 bases between. Germline lookup yields CDR1 MNHEY and CDR2 SVGAGI.